This T cell receptor beta chain was sequenced for a study of regulatory T cells in long-lasting Graves disease. V was pared by 2 bases and J by 7 bases, with 9 bases of the junction left unmatched. The CDR3 covers 16 residues. CDR1 is SNHLY and CDR2 is FYNNEI in the germline V gene. Whole-study results and caveats: Persistent-disease Graves' patients showed less TCR diversity than new cases.

The TCR beta library used iRepertoire HTBI primers with Arm-PCR amplification of CDR3. A single record per CDR3 protein comes from TCRdb applying MiXCR to the multiplex PCR reads. This sample has 700,000 or so distinct CDR3 sequences; 25% to 30% occur once, and the top ten carry about two fifths. As for this clonotype: What it recognizes is unknown.

Time point reported: persistent/refractory GD, antithyroid drugs over 5 years with positive TRAb. Generation of the TCR library employed RNA extracted from PBMCs. The sequences come from peripheral blood mononuclear cells (PBMCs), collected when the disease was refractory, from a patient treated with antithyroid drugs. The origin of this receptor is a female donor with Graves disease. This chain connects TRBV2 to TRBJ1-3; TRBD1 agrees at 9 bases. The CDR3 region is CASSERGQGSGNTIYF. The CDR3 DNA reads TGTGCCAGCAGTGAACGGGGACAGGGTTCGGGCAACACCATATATTTT.